This T cell receptor beta chain is from a study of T-cell memory formation after mild COVID-19. This clonotype was detected a few times. The antigen is undetermined. A junction boundary mismatches the germline segment, possibly from a read error. Study results and limitations: Contracting clones from day 15 to 85 showed balanced CD4/CD8; later expanders favored CD4+.

The CDR3 extends over 12 amino acids. Germline-derived CDR1 and CDR2 are LGHDT and YNNKEL (reference sequence). From 5'RACE with constant-segment primers came TCR alpha and TCR beta cDNA libraries that carried sample barcodes and UMIs. One entry per CDR3 protein, called by TCRdb with MiXCR from the 5' RACE reads. The sample lists around 340,000 distinct CDR3 sequences; over 10% were seen once. The chain employs TRBV3-1 and TRBJ2-7; D possibly corresponds to TRBD1 (5 bases). This clonotype was obtained from a man between 18 and 35 years old who had mild COVID-19 (a few samples of this study predate the infection). Cell type and time point are not known. The sequencing sample was made of PBMCs or a T cell subset sorted from them (not recorded which). CDR3 nucleotide sequence: TGTGCCAGCGGCCAACAGGCCTACGAGCAGTACTTC. Protein sequence: CASGQQAYEQYF.